This TCR beta chain was recorded in a study of blood T cell repertoires in COVID-19. Study-level background: The United States, Italy and Spain were the sources of the acute and convalescent COVID-19 samples.

The V end was cut by 5 bases, the J end by 10 bases, with 9 bases between. The CDR3 loop spans 12 amino acids. Germline V gives CDR1 LGHDT, CDR2 YNNKEL (reference sequence). In the source study's methods: Amplification from reference gene primers served as the basis for estimated nucleated cell counts. The protocol was immunoSEQ multiplex PCR, while the TCRdb copy is restricted to in-frame clones and leaves out a portion. D and trimming come from the DNA, and the V and J calls and clone size come from that table. The table includes fewer than 30,000 clones, around 72% detected once. The clonotype was recovered from a boy aged 2-15 years with active or convalescent COVID-19. V and J are TRBV3-1 (or the pseudogene TRBV3-2) and TRBJ1-6; D is undetermined. Sequencing used peripheral blood. CDR3 bases: TGTGCCAGCAGCTACAGAGAGTCACCCCTCCACTTT. Translated, it gives CASSYRESPLHF.